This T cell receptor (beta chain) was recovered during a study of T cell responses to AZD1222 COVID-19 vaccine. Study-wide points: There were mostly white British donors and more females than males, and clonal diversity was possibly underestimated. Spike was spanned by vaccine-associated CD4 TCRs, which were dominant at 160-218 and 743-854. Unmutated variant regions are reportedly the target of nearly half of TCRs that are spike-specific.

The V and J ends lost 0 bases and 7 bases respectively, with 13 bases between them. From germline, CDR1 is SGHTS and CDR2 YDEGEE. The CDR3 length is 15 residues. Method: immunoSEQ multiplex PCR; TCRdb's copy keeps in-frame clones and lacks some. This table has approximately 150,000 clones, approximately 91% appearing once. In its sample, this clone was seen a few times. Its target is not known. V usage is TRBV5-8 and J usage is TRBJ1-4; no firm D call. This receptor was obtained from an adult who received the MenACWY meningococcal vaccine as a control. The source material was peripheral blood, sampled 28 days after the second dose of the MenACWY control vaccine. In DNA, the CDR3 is TGTGCCAGCAGCTTGGAGGTCACCGGCCGTGAAAAACTGTTTTTT. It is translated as CASSLEVTGREKLFF.